The 21 T cell receptor beta chains below come from one sample, sequenced in a study of cytomegalovirus exposure and HLA in healthy donors. Assay used: immunoSEQ multiplex PCR; TCRdb lists only in-frame clones, some missing. Counted here are 130,000 or so clones, about 87% occurring once; the ten biggest clones make up 1.5% to 2%. Sequences were obtained from PBMCs. These receptors came from a woman aged 18-29 years in good health and CMV-seronegative.

The rearrangement uses TRBV2 and TRBJ1-1; 9 nucleotides line up with TRBD1. The CDR3 contains 15 residues. Germline V gene lookup returns CDR1 SNHLY and CDR2 FYNNEI. Unmatched junction bases numbered 16, after V lost 6 bases and J lost 11 bases. CDR3 nucleotides: TGTGCCAGCAGCCAACCGGGACAGGGATATGGTGGGGCTTTCTTT. This encodes CASSQPGQGYGGAFF.

The chain's CDR3 is CASSLNTGYQGKTYEQFF. The CDR3 nucleotides are TGTGCCAGCAGCTTAAATACGGGTTACCAAGGCAAGACCTATGAGCAGTTCTTC. The chain employs TRBV7-2 and TRBJ2-1; D ambiguous. The CDR3 totals 18 residues. V was pared by 2 bases and J by 8 bases, with 25 bases between. Germline V lookup: CDR1 SGHTA, CDR2 FQGNSA.

The chain couples TRBV6-5 to TRBJ1-2; 8 bases are a match to TRBD1. CDR1 and CDR2 from the germline V gene are MNHEY and SVGAGI. The trim removed 6 bases at V and 3 bases at J, leaving 3 bases unmatched. There are 13 residues in the CDR3. As DNA, the CDR3 is TGTGCCAGCAGCCTGACAGGGGACTATGGCTACACCTTC. It is translated as CASSLTGDYGYTF.

This chain connects TRBV29-1 to TRBJ2-5; maybe TRBD1 (6 bases). The CDR3 contains 15 residues. The V gene lost 3 bases and the J gene lost 5 bases, with 19 bases spanning the gap. Germline V gene data show CDR1 as SQVTM and CDR2 as ANQGSEA. The CDR3 region has the DNA TGCAGCGTTGACGCCACAGGGTTGGTATGGGAGACCCAGTACTTC. Translating gives CSVDATGLVWETQYF.

The rearrangement links TRBV9 to TRBJ2-1, with 7 bases aligning to TRBD2. V shed 4 bases and J 0 bases; nucleotides not matched to a gene: 19. Per the germline V gene, CDR1 is SGDLS and CDR2 is YYNGEE. This CDR3 has 20 residues. The CDR3 spells CASSPPRRGVPPSSYNEQFF. The CDR3 bases are TGTGCCAGCAGCCCCCCTCGACGGGGGGTCCCCCCAAGCTCCTACAATGAGCAGTTCTTC.

The chain recombines TRBV27 with TRBJ1-1, with D perhaps TRBD1 (6 bases). Looked up from germline, CDR1 is MNHEY and CDR2 is SMNVEV (reference sequence). V gave up 6 bases and J gave up 1 base, with 18 bases separating them. CDR3 length: 16 amino acids. Written as DNA, the CDR3 is TGTGCCAGCAGATTTACATCCAGGGGAACGAACACTGAAGCTTTCTTT. This translates into CASRFTSRGTNTEAFF.

The chain recombines TRBV6-1 with TRBJ1-4; TRBD1 agrees at 10 bases. The V gene's germline CDR1 is MNHNS and CDR2 SASEGT. CDR3 size: 14 residues. Trimming removed 6 bases from V and 7 bases from J; junction bases left unmatched: 5. CDR3 DNA sequence: TGTGCCAGCAGGTCGGACAGGGGGGGTGAAAAACTGTTTTTT. Translated, it gives CASRSDRGGEKLFF.

J is TRBJ1-4 and V is TRBV29-1, with TRBD1 matching 9 bases. CDR3 size: 13 residues. CDR1 and CDR2 from the germline V gene are SQVTM and ANQGSEA. The V segment lost 4 bases and the J segment 8 bases; nucleotides outside the gene matches: 5. CDR3 bases: TGCAGCGTTGCCGGGACAGGGAACGAAAAACTGTTTTTT. Encoded protein: CSVAGTGNEKLFF.

The chain employs TRBV7-8 and TRBJ2-5; 7 positions agree with TRBD2. With 5 bases clipped from V and 4 bases from J, the junction kept 13 bases outside the gene matches. CDR1 is SGHVS and CDR2 is FQNEAQ in the germline V gene. The CDR3 covers 16 residues. CDR3 loop: CASSPTHGLDRETQYF. DNA of the CDR3: TGTGCCAGCAGCCCAACCCATGGACTAGATCGAGAGACCCAGTACTTC.

The chain uses TRBV14 and TRBJ2-1, with TRBD2 matching over 11 bases. Per the germline V gene, CDR1 is SGHDN and CDR2 is FVKESK. V lost 0 bases and J lost 13; bases outside the gene matches: 2. This CDR3 spans 13 amino acids. CDR3 nucleotide sequence: TGTGCCAGCAGCCAAGAGCTAGCGGGAGGACAGTTCTTC. It specifies CASSQELAGGQFF.

In DNA, the CDR3 is TGTGCCAGCAGTTATCAGTCAACGAACACTGAAGCTTTCTTT. It encodes CASSYQSTNTEAFF. The J gene is TRBJ1-1, the V gene TRBV6-6; D is undetermined. The CDR3 covers 14 residues. Trimming took off 3 bases at V and 1 base at J, with 9 bases between the two ends. Germline lookup yields CDR1 MNHNY and CDR2 SVGAGI (reference sequence).

The V call is TRBV5-1, the J call TRBJ2-5, with D possibly being TRBD1 (5 bases). This CDR3 has 14 residues. Looked up from germline, CDR1 is SGHRS and CDR2 is YFSETQ. Trimming removed 1 base from V and 4 bases from J, with 11 bases in between. The CDR3 loop reads CASSLSGKPETQYF. CDR3 nucleotide sequence: TGCGCCAGCAGCTTGTCAGGGAAGCCAGAGACCCAGTACTTC. The entire variable domain, with the rest obtained from reference TRBV5-1 and TRBJ2-5, is as follows: KAGVTQTPRYLIKTRGQQVTLSCSPISGHRSVSWYQQTPGQGLQFLFEYFSETQRNKGNFPGRFSGRQFSNSRSEMNVSTLELGDSALYLCASSLSGKPETQYFGPGTRLLVL.

V and J are TRBV2 and TRBJ2-2; weak D call: TRBD2 (5 bases). The V end lost 7 bases, the J end lost 7 bases, and 10 bases lay between the germline ends. The CDR3 contains 12 residues. Germline V gene data show CDR1 as SNHLY and CDR2 as FYNNEI. The CDR3 nucleotides read TGTGCCAGCAAAAGGGCGGGCGGGGAGCTGTTTTTT. It codes for CASKRAGGELFF. The entire variable domain, with the rest obtained from reference TRBV2 and TRBJ2-2, is as follows: EPEVTQTPSHQVTQMGQEVILRCVPISNHLYFYWYRQILGQKVEFLVSFYNNEISEKSEIFDDQFSVERPDGSNFTLKIRSTKLEDSAMYFCASKRAGGELFFGEGSRLTVL.

The chain couples TRBV9 to TRBJ2-2; 8 bases are a match to TRBD1. The CDR3 totals 14 residues. The germline CDR1 and CDR2 sequences are SGDLS and YYNGEE. V lost 4 bases and J lost 6; bases outside the gene matches: 5. CDR3 DNA: TGTGCCAGCAGCTTACGACAGGGGCCCGGGGAGCTGTTTTTT. This encodes CASSLRQGPGELFF.

V and J are TRBV9 and TRBJ1-2, with D possibly TRBD1 on 6 matching bases. Germline CDR1 SGDLS, CDR2 YYNGEE. There are 15 residues in the CDR3. V lost 4 bases, J lost 0 bases, and 13 bases lay in between. In DNA, the CDR3 is TGTGCCAGCAGCCCCACCGGGACAACTAACTATGGCTACACCTTC. Protein product: CASSPTGTTNYGYTF.

In its sample, this clone was seen once. The gene calls are TRBV14 and TRBJ2-7; TRBD1 agrees at 7 bases. CDR1 SGHDN and CDR2 FVKESK come from the germline V gene. This CDR3 contains 14 residues. V trimming: 5 bases; J trimming: 3 bases; junction bases outside the gene matches: 7. The CDR3 DNA sequence: TGTGCCAGCAGCATACAGGGGCTCGACTACGAGCAGTACTTC. It is translated as CASSIQGLDYEQYF.

The rearrangement uses TRBV27 and TRBJ2-7; the match to TRBD2 covers 7 bases. CDR1 and CDR2 from the germline V gene are MNHEY and SMNVEV (reference sequence). There are 13 residues in the CDR3. The junction had 6 bases not matched to a gene; V was cut back by 4 bases and J by 6 bases. The CDR3 is CASSSRGGPEQYF. The CDR3 region has the DNA TGTGCCAGCAGTTCCCGGGGAGGGCCCGAGCAGTACTTC.

The chain combines TRBV4-3 with TRBJ2-4, with 11 positions matching TRBD2. This CDR3 contains 15 residues. Germline-derived CDR1 and CDR2 are LGHNA and YSLEER. The V segment lost 3 bases and the J segment 4 bases; nucleotides outside the gene matches: 2. CDR3 amino acids: CASSQGTSGKNIQYF. CDR3 nucleotides: TGCGCCAGCAGCCAGGGGACTAGCGGAAAAAACATTCAGTACTTC.

The chain is built from TRBV28 and TRBJ1-5; 9 bases agree with TRBD1. V was clipped by 5 bases and J by 6 bases; unmatched bases: 11. CDR3 length: 16 residues. From germline, CDR1 is MDHEN and CDR2 SYDVKM. The CDR3 DNA is TGTGCCAGCAGTCCGCACCAACAGGGGGCAGCTCAGCCCCAGCATTTT. It translates to CASSPHQQGAAQPQHF.

The V gene is TRBV28, the J gene TRBJ2-7, with D possibly being TRBD1 (6 bases). Trimming took 4 bases from V and 3 from J, leaving 7 bases between them. From germline, CDR1 is MDHEN and CDR2 SYDVKM. This CDR3 has 12 amino acids. The DNA for the CDR3 is TGTGCCAGCAGTTACAGGGTCTACGAGCAGTACTTC. Amino acid sequence: CASSYRVYEQYF.

The J gene is TRBJ1-1, the V gene TRBV4-1; TRBD1 is a possible D gene (6 bases). Trimming pared 1 base from V and 7 bases from J, leaving 13 bases between. The CDR3 runs 14 residues. CDR1 is MGHRA and CDR2 is YSYEKL in the germline V gene. Written as DNA, the CDR3 is TGCGCCAGCAGCCAAGCCTCCGGGACATTTGAAGCTTTCTTT. Amino acids: CASSQASGTFEAFF.